The clone carrying this T cell receptor beta chain was found many times. Its antigen remains unidentified. Amplified TCR beta CDR3 regions were obtained using RNA transcripts as template. The workflow started with a first-round RT-PCR run with HTBI primers and then moved on to a second-round multiplex PCR. TCRdb re-derived calls from the multiplex PCR reads in MiXCR, one entry per CDR3 protein. The table records a few hundred thousand distinct CDR3 sequences, around 19% of them present only once. This sample was taken from a study of Graves' ophthalmopathy and Graves' hyperthyroidism. Study at large: Specimen type is peripheral blood, obtained at initial diagnosis before any treatment.

The CDR3 consists of 13 residues. Per germline, CDR1 SGHNT and CDR2 YYREEE (reference sequence). V lost 4 bases, J lost 4 bases, and 12 bases lay in between. The study, taken as a whole, reports: Forecasting of ophthalmopathy progression by the model achieved over 55% sensitivity and less than 80% specificity.

The source material was peripheral blood. The chain has TRBV5-4 and TRBJ2-7, with D unclear. This receptor was taken from a young woman with Graves' ophthalmopathy. CDR3 residues: CASSPSPPYEQYF. In nucleotides, the CDR3 is TGTGCCAGCAGCCCCTCCCCCCCTTACGAGCAGTACTTC.